This T cell receptor beta chain was recorded in a study of early stage breast cancer tumors. Germline CDR1 SGHRS, CDR2 YFSETQ. The CDR3 is made up of 14 amino acids. V lost 5 bases and J lost 8; bases outside the gene matches: 8. Assay used: immunoSEQ multiplex PCR; TCRdb lists only in-frame clones, some missing. Of over 40,000 clones listed, approximately 78% were seen once; the top ten hold 3.4%. As for this clone: As yet, its antigen is unknown.

Notes on the study in general: Tumor and normal breast were distinguished via blood comparison in 14 of 16 patients. Commonly generated sequences made up most enriched TCRB sequences shared between patients. Tumors had approximately 2.6-fold higher T cell density and higher clonality than adjacent normal breast tissue.

V is TRBV5-1 and J is TRBJ2-2; TRBD2 matches 8 bases. This TCR derives from a person aged 35-50 years with breast cancer. Sequenced: blood. DNA for the CDR3: TGCGCCAGCAGGGATGGACTAGCCTGGGGGGAGCTGTTTTTT. This codes for CASRDGLAWGELFF.